This T cell receptor (beta chain) was captured in a study of blood T cell repertoires in COVID-19. Original data processing: Using reference gene primer amplification, nucleated cell counts were estimated. Clones were sequenced by immunoSEQ multiplex PCR, and TCRdb holds only the in-frame ones, with some missing. That table is the source of V, J and clone size, and D and trimming were worked out from the DNA. The table has around 75,000 clones, roughly 91% seen once. The CDR3 has 15 amino acids. V shed 6 bases and J 2 bases; nucleotides not matched to a gene: 4. CDR1 is SGHAT and CDR2 is FQNNGV in the germline V gene. This clone was detected once.

The TCR comes from a human donor in a cohort sampled during active COVID-19. The genes are TRBV11-2 and TRBJ2-1, with 10 bases identical to TRBD1. The specimen was peripheral blood. CDR3 nucleotide sequence: TGTGCCAGCAGTCCTGGACAGGGGGCCTACAATGAGCAGTTCTTC. Protein product: CASSPGQGAYNEQFF.